This T cell receptor beta chain appears in the sequencing data of a study of cytomegalovirus exposure and HLA in healthy donors. The CDR3 has 17 residues. Losses at the gene ends were 4 bases for V and 5 bases for J; bases not matched to a gene: 11. The V gene's germline CDR1 is MDHEN and CDR2 SYDVKM. The PCR had 60 Vbeta and 13 Jbeta primers. Profiled with immunoSEQ multiplex PCR; TCRdb holds only in-frame clones, not every one. The sample carries 160,000 or so clones, approximately 81% recorded once. The count of this clone is one. The specimen sequenced was PBMCs. The rearrangement joins TRBV28 to TRBJ1-6; 7 nucleotides align to TRBD1. This sequence was found in a female donor in good health and CMV-seronegative. CDR3 sequence (DNA): TGTGCCAGCAGTTCGTATTTCGGGACAGCGAATAATTCACCCCTCCACTTT. It encodes CASSSYFGTANNSPLHF.